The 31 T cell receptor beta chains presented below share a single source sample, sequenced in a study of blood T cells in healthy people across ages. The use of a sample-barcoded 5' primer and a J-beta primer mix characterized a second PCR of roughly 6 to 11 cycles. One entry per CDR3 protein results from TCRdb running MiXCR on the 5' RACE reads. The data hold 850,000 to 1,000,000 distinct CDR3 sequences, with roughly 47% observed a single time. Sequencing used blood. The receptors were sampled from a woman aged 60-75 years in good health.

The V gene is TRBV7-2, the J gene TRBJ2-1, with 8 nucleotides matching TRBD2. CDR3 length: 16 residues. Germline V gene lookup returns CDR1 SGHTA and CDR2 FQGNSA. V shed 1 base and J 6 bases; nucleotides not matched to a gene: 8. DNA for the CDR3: TGTGCCAGCAGCTTAGACCGGGAGGGCCTCGGCAATGAGCAGTTCTTC. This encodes CASSLDREGLGNEQFF. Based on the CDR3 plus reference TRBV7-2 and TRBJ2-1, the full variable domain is GAGVSQSPSNKVTEKGKDVELRCDPISGHTALYWYRQSLGQGLEFLIYFQGNSAPDKSGLPSDRFSAERTGGSVSTLTIQRTQQEDSAVYLCASSLDREGLGNEQFFGPGTRLTVL.

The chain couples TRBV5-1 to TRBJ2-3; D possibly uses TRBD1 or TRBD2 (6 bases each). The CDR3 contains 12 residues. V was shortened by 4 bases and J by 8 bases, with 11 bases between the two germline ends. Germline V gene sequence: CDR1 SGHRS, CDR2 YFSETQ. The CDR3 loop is CASSTGTGTQYF. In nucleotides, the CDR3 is TGCGCCAGCAGCACAGGGACTGGTACGCAGTATTTT.

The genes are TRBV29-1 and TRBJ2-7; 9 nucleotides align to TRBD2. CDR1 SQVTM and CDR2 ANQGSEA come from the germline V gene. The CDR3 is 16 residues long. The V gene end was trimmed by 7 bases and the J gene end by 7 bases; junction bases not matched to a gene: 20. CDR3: CSDGGRAGRSYNEQYF. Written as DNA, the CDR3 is TGCAGCGACGGCGGGAGGGCCGGTCGGTCCTACAATGAGCAGTACTTC.

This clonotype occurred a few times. The CDR3 reads CASSLQGLGVETQYF. In DNA form, the CDR3 reads TGTGCCAGCAGTTTGCAGGGGCTGGGGGTAGAGACCCAGTACTTC. This chain uses TRBV27 with TRBJ2-5, with D maybe TRBD1 (6 bases). Germline loops: CDR1 MNHEY, CDR2 SMNVEV (reference sequence). Trimming left V 3 bases short and J 4 bases short, with 15 bases between. The CDR3 totals 15 residues.

The CDR3 protein is CASSLRTPTLAGKETQYF. The CDR3 nucleotides read TGTGCCAGCAGCCTCCGCACTCCGACGCTAGCGGGAAAAGAGACCCAGTACTTC. V usage is TRBV12-3 or TRBV12-4 and J usage is TRBJ2-5, with 9 bases that match TRBD2. The CDR3 is made up of 18 amino acids. The V and J ends lost 6 bases and 3 bases, in that order; junction bases with no gene match: 17.

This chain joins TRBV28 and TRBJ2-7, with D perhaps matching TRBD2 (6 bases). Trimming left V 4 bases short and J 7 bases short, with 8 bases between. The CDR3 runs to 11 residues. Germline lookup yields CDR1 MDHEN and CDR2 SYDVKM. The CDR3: CASSSREEQYF. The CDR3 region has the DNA TGTGCCAGCAGTTCCCGGGAGGAGCAGTACTTC.

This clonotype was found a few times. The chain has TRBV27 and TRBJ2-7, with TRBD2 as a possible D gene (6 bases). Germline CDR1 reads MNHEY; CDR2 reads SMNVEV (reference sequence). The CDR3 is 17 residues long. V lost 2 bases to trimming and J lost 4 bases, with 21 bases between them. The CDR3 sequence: CASSLNRLTDSGYEQYF. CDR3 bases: TGTGCCAGCAGTTTAAACCGGCTAACCGACAGCGGGTACGAGCAGTACTTC.

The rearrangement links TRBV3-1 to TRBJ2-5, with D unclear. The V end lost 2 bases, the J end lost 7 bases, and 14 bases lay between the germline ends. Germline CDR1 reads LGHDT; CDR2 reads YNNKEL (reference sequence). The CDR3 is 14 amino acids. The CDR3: CASSQNVGMSTQYF. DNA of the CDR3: TGTGCCAGCAGCCAAAATGTGGGAATGTCGACCCAGTACTTC.

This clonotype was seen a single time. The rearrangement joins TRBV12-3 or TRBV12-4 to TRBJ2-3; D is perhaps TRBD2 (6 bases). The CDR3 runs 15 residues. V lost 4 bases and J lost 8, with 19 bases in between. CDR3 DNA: TGTGCCAGCAGTTCGCCCTTTTTCAGGGAGGCTACGCAGTATTTT. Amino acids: CASSSPFFREATQYF.

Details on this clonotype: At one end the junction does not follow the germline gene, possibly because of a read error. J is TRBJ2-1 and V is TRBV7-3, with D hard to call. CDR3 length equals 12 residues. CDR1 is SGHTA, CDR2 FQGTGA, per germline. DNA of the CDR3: TGTGTCAGCAGCTTACGAGGCGATGAGCAGTTCTTC. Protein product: CVSSLRGDEQFF.

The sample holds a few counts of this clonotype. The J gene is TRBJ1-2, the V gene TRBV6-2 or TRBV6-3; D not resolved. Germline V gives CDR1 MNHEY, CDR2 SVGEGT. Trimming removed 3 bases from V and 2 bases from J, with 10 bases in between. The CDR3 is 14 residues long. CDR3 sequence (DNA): TGTGCCAGCAGTTATGAGACGGTGAACTATGGCTACACCTTC. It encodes CASSYETVNYGYTF.

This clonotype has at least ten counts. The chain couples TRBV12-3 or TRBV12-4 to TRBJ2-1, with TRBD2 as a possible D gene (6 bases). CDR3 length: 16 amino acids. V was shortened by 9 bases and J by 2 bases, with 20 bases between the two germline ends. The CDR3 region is CASGLAGKGAYNEQFF. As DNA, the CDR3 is TGTGCCAGTGGGCTGGCGGGGAAAGGAGCCTACAATGAGCAGTTCTTC.

The CDR3 region is CASNLRGTDTQYF. The CDR3 DNA follows: TGTGCCAGCAATCTGAGGGGCACAGATACGCAGTATTTT. The chain is built from TRBV6-2 or TRBV6-3 and TRBJ2-3, with a tentative D call TRBD2 (5 bases). There are 13 residues in the CDR3. CDR1 and CDR2 (germline): MNHEY, SVGEGT. V lost 7 bases and J lost 1, with 9 bases in between.

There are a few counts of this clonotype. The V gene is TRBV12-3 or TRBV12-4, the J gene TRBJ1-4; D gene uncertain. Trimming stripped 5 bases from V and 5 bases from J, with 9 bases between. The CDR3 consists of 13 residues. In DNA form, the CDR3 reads TGTGCCAGCAGTGTCCAGCTAAATGAAAAACTGTTTTTT. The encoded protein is CASSVQLNEKLFF.

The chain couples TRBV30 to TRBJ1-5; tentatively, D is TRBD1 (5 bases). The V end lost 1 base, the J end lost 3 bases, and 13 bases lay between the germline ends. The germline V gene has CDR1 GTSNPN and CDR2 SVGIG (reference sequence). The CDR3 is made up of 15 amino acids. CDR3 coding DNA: TGTGCCTGGAGTGAACGCGGGACGGCCAATCAGCCCCAGCATTTT. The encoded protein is CAWSERGTANQPQHF.

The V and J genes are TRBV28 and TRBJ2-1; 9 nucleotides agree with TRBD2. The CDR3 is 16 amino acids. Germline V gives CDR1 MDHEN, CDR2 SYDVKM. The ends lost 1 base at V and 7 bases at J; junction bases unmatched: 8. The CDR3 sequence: CASSLSPGLAGNEQFF. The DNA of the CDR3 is TGTGCCAGCAGTTTATCGCCGGGACTAGCCGGTAATGAGCAGTTCTTC. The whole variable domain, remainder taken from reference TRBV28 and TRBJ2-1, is DVKVTQSSRYLVKRTGEKVFLECVQDMDHENMFWYRQDPGLGLRLIYFSYDVKMKEKGDIPEGYSVSREKKERFSLILESASTNQTSMYLCASSLSPGLAGNEQFFGPGTRLTVL.

The CDR3 region is CASAATRGETQYF. DNA for the CDR3: TGTGCCAGCGCAGCTACAAGAGGGGAGACCCAGTACTTC. V usage is TRBV18 and J usage is TRBJ2-5, with D maybe TRBD2 (5 bases). Germline CDR1 KGHSH, CDR2 LQKENI. V lost 8 bases and J lost 5, with 15 bases in between. The CDR3 has 13 amino acids.

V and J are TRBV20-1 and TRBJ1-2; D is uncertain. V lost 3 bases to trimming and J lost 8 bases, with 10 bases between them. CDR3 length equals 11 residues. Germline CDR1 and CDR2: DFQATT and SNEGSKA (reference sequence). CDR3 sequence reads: CSASFGGGYTF. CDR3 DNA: TGCAGTGCTAGTTTTGGCGGGGGCTACACCTTC.

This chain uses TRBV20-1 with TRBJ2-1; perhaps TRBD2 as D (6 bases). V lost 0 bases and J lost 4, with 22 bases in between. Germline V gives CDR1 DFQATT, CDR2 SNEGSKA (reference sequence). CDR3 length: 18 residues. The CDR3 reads CSARETSLYPFPYNEQFF. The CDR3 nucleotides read TGCAGTGCTAGAGAGACTAGTCTCTACCCATTTCCTTACAATGAGCAGTTCTTC.

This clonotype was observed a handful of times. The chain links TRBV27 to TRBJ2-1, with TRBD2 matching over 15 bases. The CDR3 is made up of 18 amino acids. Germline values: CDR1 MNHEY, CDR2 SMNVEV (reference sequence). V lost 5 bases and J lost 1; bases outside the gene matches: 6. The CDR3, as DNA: TGTGCCAGCAGTCCCCGGACTAGCGGGAGGGTTTCCTACAATGAGCAGTTCTTC. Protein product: CASSPRTSGRVSYNEQFF.

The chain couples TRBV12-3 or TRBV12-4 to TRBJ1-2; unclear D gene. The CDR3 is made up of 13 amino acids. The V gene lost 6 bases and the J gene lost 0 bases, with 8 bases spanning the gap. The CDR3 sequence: CASRVATNYGYTF. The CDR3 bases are TGTGCCAGCAGGGTAGCTACTAACTATGGCTACACCTTC.

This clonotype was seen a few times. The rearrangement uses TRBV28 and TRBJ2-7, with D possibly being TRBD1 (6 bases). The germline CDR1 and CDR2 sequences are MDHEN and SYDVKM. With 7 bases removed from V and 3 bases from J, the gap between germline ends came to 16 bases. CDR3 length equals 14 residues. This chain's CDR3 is CASNTPGHFYEQYF. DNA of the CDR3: TGTGCCAGCAATACTCCGGGACACTTCTACGAGCAGTACTTC.

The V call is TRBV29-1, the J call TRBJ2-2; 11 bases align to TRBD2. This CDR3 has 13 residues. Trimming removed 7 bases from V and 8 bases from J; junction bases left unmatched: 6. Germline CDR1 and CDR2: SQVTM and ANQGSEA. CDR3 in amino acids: CSEKLAGVGELFF. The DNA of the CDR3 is TGCAGCGAAAAACTAGCGGGAGTGGGGGAGCTGTTTTTT.

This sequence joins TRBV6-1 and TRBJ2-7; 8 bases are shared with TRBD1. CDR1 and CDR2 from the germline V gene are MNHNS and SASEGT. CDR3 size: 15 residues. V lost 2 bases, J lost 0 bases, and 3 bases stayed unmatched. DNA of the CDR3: TGTGCCAGCAGTGAACCAGGGGGCCTCTCCTACGAGCAGTACTTC. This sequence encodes CASSEPGGLSYEQYF.

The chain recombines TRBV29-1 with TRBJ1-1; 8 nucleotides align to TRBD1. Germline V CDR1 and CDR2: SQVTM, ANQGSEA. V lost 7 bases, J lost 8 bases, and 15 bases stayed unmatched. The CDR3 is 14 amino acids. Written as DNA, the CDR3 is TGCAGCGCTATTAGGACAGGGCGGTCTTCGGAAGCTTTCTTT. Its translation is CSAIRTGRSSEAFF.

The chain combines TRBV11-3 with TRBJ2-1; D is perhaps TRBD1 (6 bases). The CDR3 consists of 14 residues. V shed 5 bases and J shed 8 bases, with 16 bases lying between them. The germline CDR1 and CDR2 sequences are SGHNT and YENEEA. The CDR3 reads CASSPDRFRHEQFF. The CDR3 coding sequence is TGTGCCAGCAGCCCGGACAGATTTCGGCATGAGCAGTTCTTC.

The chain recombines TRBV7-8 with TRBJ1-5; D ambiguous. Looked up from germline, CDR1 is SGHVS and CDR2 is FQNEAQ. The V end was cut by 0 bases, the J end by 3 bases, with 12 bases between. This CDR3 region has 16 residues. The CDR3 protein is CASSLAYGVANQPQHF. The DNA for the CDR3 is TGTGCCAGCAGCTTAGCGTACGGGGTCGCCAATCAGCCCCAGCATTTT.

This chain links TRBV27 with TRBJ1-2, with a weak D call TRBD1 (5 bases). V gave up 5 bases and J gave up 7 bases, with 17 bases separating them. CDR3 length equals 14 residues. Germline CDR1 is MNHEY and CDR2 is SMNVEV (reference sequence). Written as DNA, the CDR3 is TGTGCCAGCAGTCCCAGACTCGGGGGGTTTGGCTACACCTTC. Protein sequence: CASSPRLGGFGYTF.

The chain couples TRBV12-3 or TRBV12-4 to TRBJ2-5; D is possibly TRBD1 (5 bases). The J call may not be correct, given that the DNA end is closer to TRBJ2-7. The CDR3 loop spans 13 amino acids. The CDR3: CASSLVRAVEQYF. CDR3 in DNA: TGTGCCAGCAGTTTAGTCAGGGCAGTCGAGCAGTACTTC.

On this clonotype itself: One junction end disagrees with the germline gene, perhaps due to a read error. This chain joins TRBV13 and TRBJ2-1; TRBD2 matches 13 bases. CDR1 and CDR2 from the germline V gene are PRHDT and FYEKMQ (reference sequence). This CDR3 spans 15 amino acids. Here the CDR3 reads CAGSFGTSGNNEQFF. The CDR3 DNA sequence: TGTGCCGGCAGCTTTGGGACTAGCGGGAACAATGAGCAGTTCTTC.

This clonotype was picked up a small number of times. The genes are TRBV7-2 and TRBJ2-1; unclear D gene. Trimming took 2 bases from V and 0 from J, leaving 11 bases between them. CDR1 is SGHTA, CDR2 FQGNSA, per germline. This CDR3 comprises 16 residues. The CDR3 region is CASSLPGSSSYNEQFF. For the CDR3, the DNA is TGTGCCAGCAGCTTACCGGGCAGTAGCTCCTACAATGAGCAGTTCTTC.